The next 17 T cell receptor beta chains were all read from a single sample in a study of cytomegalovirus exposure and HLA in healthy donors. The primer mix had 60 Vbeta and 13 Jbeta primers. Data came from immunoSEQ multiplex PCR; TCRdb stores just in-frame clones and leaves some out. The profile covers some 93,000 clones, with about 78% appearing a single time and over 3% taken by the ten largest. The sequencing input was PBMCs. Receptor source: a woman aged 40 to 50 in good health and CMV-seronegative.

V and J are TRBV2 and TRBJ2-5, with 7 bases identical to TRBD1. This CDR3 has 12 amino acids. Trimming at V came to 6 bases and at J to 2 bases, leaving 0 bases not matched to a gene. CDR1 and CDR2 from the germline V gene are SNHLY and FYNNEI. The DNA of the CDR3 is TGTGCCAGCAGGGGACAGCAAGAGACCCAGTACTTC. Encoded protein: CASRGQQETQYF.

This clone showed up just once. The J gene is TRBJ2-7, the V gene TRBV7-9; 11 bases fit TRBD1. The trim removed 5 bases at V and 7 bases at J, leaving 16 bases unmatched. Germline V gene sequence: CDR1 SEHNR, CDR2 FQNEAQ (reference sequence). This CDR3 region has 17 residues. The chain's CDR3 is CASSASPHGQGAGEQYF. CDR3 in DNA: TGTGCCAGCAGCGCCAGCCCGCACGGACAGGGGGCTGGGGAGCAGTACTTC.

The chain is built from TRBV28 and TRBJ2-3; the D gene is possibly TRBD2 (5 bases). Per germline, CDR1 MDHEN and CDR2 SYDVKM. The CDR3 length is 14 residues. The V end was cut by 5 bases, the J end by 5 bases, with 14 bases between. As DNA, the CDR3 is TGTGCCAGCAGTGGACTGGCCGAACGAGATACGCAGTATTTT. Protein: CASSGLAERDTQYF. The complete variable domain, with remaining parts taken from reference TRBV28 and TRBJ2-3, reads DVKVTQSSRYLVKRTGEKVFLECVQDMDHENMFWYRQDPGLGLRLIYFSYDVKMKEKGDIPEGYSVSREKKERFSLILESASTNQTSMYLCASSGLAERDTQYFGPGTRLTVL.

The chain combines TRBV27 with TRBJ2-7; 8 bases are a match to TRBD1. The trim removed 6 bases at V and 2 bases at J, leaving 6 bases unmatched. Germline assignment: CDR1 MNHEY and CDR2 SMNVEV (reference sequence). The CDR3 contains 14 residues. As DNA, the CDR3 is TGTGCCAGCAGAGGGACAGGAACTACCTACGAGCAGTACTTC. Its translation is CASRGTGTTYEQYF.

Here the CDR3 reads CASSAGRDSSYNEQFF. The CDR3 DNA follows: TGTGCCAGCAGCGCGGGCCGGGACTCGTCCTACAATGAGCAGTTCTTC. V usage is TRBV7-8 and J usage is TRBJ2-1, with D possibly being TRBD2 (6 bases). The V gene lost 5 bases and the J gene lost 1 base, with 15 bases spanning the gap. The CDR3 sequence is 16 residues long. CDR1 and CDR2 from the germline V gene are SGHVS and FQNEAQ. The full variable domain, its missing parts supplied by reference TRBV7-8 and TRBJ2-1, is GAGVSQSPRYKVAKRGQDVALRCDPISGHVSLFWYQQALGQGPEFLTYFQNEAQLDKSGLPSDRFFAERPEGSVSTLKIQRTQQEDSAVYLCASSAGRDSSYNEQFFGPGTRLTVL.

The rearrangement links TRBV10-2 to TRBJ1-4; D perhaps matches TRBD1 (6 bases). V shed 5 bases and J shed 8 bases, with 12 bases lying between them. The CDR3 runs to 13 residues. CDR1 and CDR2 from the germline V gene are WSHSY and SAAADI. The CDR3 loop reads CASSTGRNEKLFF. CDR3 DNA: TGCGCCAGCAGTACAGGGCGAAACGAAAAACTGTTTTTT.

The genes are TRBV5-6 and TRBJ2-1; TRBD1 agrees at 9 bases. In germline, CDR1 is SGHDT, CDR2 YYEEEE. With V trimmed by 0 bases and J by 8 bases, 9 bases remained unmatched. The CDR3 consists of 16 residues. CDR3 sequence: CASSLVPGTGLDEQFF. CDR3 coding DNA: TGTGCCAGCAGCTTGGTACCTGGGACAGGGTTGGATGAGCAGTTCTTC.

CDR3 sequence reads: CAMSRRAEGNEQFF. The CDR3 DNA reads as TGTGCCATGTCACGGAGGGCCGAGGGGAATGAGCAGTTCTTC. The V gene is TRBV10-3, the J gene TRBJ2-1; the D gene is possibly TRBD2 (6 bases). V lost 9 bases to trimming and J lost 7 bases, with 19 bases between them. This CDR3 is 14 amino acids long. From germline, CDR1 is ENHRY and CDR2 SYGVKD.

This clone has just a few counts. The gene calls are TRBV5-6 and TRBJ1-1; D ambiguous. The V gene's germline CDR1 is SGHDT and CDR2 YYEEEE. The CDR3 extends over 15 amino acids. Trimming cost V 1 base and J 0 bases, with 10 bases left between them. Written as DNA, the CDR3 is TGTGCCAGCAGCTTGTGGGTAGGAGTGAACACTGAAGCTTTCTTT. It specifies CASSLWVGVNTEAFF.

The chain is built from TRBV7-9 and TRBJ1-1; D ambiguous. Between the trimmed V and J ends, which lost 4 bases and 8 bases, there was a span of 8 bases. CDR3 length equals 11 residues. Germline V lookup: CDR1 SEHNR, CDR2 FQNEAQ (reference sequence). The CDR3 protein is CASSSSREAFF. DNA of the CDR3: TGTGCCAGCAGCTCCTCCAGGGAAGCTTTCTTT.

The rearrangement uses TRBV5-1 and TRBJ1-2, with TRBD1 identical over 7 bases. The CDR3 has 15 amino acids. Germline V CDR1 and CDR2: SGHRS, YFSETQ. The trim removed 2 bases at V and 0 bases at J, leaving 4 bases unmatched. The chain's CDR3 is CASSLGDSPNYGYTF. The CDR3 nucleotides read TGCGCCAGCAGCTTAGGGGACAGCCCTAACTATGGCTACACCTTC.

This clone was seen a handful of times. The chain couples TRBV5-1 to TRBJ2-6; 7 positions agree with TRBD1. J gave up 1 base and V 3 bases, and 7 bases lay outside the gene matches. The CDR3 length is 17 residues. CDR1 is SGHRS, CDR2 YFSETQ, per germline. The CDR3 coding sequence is TGCGCCAGCAGCTCGCTCACCAGGGGGTCTGGGGCCAACGTCCTGACTTTC. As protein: CASSSLTRGSGANVLTF. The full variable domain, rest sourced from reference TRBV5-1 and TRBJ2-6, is KAGVTQTPRYLIKTRGQQVTLSCSPISGHRSVSWYQQTPGQGLQFLFEYFSETQRNKGNFPGRFSGRQFSNSRSEMNVSTLELGDSALYLCASSSLTRGSGANVLTFGAGSRLTVL.

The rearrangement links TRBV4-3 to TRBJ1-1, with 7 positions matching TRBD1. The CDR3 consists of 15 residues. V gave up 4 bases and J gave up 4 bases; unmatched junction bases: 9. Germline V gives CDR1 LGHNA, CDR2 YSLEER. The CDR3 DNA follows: TGCGCCAGCAGCCTATCAGGGGGTAAGAGCACTGAAGCTTTCTTT. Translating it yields CASSLSGGKSTEAFF.

The CDR3 DNA reads TGTGCCAGCAGCCAAATTTACACCGGGGAGCTGTTTTTT. Translation gives CASSQIYTGELFF. This chain links TRBV7-8 with TRBJ2-2; D is uncertain. The CDR3 spans 13 residues. Germline CDR1 SGHVS, CDR2 FQNEAQ. With 5 bases removed from V and 3 bases from J, the gap between germline ends came to 7 bases.

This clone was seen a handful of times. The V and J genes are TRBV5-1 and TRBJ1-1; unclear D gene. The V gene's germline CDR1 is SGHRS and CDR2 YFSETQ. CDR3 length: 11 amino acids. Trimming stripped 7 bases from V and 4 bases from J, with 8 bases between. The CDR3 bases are TGCGCCAGCGTTACAGCCACTGAAGCTTTCTTT. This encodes CASVTATEAFF.

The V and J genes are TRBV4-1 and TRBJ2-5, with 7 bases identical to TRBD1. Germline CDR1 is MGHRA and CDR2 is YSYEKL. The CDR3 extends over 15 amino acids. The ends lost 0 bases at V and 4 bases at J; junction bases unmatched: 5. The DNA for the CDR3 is TGCGCCAGCAGCCAAGAGGGCCCAGGGGGAGAGACCCAGTACTTC. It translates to CASSQEGPGGETQYF.

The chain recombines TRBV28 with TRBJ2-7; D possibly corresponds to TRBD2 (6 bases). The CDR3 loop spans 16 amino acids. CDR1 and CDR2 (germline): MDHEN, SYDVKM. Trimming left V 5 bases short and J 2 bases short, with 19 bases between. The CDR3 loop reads CASSPEMGWGAYEQYF. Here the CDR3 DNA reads TGTGCCAGCAGTCCAGAGATGGGGTGGGGGGCCTACGAGCAGTACTTC.